This T cell receptor beta chain was observed in a study of T cells in narcolepsy. Profiled with immunoSEQ multiplex PCR; TCRdb holds only in-frame clones, not every one. This table holds about 35,000 clones, about nine tenths found once. Germline assignment: CDR1 SGHAT and CDR2 FQNNGV. The CDR3 totals 16 residues. V lost 1 base to trimming and J lost 6 bases; unmatched junction nucleotides: 7. Sequenced material: CD45RA- memory CD4+ T cells from PBMCs. This sequence was found in a human donor with narcolepsy. The chain carries TRBV11-2 and TRBJ2-7; the match to TRBD1 covers 12 bases. The CDR3 region is CASSLGRGTGGREQYF. The CDR3 bases are TGTGCCAGCAGCTTAGGGCGGGGGACAGGGGGCCGCGAGCAGTACTTC.